This T cell receptor beta chain is drawn from a study of post-analysis software for immune sequencing data. Unique molecular identifiers had been added to the TCR beta cDNA libraries. Each CDR3 protein is one row after TCRdb ran MiXCR on the PCR reads. In the table there are roughly 600,000 distinct CDR3 sequences, around 40% of which are singletons. The receptor was isolated from a girl aged 10 to 17 with multiple sclerosis. The sequencing input was blood.

The CDR3 sequence is CASRSGQRKTQYF. The CDR3, as DNA: TGTGCCAGCAGATCGGGACAGAGAAAGACCCAGTACTTC. The chain couples TRBV2 to TRBJ2-5; the match to TRBD1 covers 7 bases. V was pared by 6 bases and J by 6 bases, with 7 bases of the junction left unmatched. This CDR3 has 13 amino acids. The germline V gene has CDR1 SNHLY and CDR2 FYNNEI.